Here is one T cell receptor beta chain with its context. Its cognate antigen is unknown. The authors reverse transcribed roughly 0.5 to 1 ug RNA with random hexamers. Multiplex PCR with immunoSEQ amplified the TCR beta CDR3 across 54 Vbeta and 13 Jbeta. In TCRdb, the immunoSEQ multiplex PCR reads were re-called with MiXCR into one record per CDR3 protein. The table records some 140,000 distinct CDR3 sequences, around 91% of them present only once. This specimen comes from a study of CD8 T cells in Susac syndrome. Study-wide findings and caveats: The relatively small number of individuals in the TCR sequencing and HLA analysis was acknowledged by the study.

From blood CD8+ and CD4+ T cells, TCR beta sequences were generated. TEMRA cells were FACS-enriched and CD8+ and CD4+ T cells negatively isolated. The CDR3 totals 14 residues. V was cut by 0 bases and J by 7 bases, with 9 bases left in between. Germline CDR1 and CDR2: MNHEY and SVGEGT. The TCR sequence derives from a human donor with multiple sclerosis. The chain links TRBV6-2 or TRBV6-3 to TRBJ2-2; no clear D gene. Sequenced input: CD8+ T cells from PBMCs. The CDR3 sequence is CASSYSELVGELFF. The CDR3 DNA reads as TGTGCCAGCAGTTACTCGGAATTAGTCGGGGAGCTGTTTTTT.